This entry concerns a single T cell receptor (beta chain). The antigen is undetermined. The source of the sample is a study of human T cells and chemical hapten exposure. Study-wide background: The study traced per-sample TCR yield variation mainly to small differences in pooled library volumes.

Time point in this sample: healthy volunteer bleed at 2 weeks. From whole blood left unfractionated, total RNA was extracted. For the library, individual cDNA molecules each received unique molecular identifiers. Original data processing: From about 22,000 to 700,000 TCRs were found per sample, with a median of approximately 96,000. In TCRdb, the RACE reads were re-called with MiXCR into one record per CDR3 protein. The V and J calls were determined by TCRdb, not by the authors. The sample consists of over 85,000 distinct CDR3 sequences, approximately 9.7% of them appearing once. Study findings and constraints: Among TCRs, those above 1 in 1000 frequency were unaffected by DPC sensitization.

The CDR3 is 15 amino acids. J gave up 7 bases and V 3 bases, and 12 bases lay outside the gene matches. Germline V gene data show CDR1 as SGDLS and CDR2 as YYNGEE. This sequence originates from a female donor in good health. Some clones in this sample may be carry-over from other donors' samples. What was sequenced was whole blood. V gene TRBV9 combines with J gene TRBJ2-7; the match to TRBD2 covers 8 bases. The CDR3: CASSGSGAGAREQYF. The CDR3, as DNA: TGTGCCAGCAGCGGTAGCGGAGCGGGAGCGCGAGAGCAGTACTTC. Drawing the rest from reference TRBV9 and TRBJ2-7, the complete variable domain is DSGVTQTPKHLITATGQRVTLRCSPRSGDLSVYWYQQSLDQGLQFLIQYYNGEERAKGNILERFSAQQFPDLHSELNLSSLELGDSALYFCASSGSGAGAREQYFGPGTRLTVT.